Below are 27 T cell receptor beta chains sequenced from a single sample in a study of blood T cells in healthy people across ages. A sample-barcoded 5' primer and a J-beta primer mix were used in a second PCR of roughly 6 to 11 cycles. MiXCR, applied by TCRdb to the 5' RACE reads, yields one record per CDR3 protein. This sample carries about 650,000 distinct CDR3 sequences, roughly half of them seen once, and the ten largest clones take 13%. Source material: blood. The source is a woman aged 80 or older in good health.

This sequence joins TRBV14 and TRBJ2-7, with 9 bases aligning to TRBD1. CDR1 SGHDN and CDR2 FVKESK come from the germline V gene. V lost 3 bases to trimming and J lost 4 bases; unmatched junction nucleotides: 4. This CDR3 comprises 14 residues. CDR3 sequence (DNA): TGTGCCAGCAGCCACGCCGGGACAGGGTACGAGCAGTACTTC. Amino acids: CASSHAGTGYEQYF.

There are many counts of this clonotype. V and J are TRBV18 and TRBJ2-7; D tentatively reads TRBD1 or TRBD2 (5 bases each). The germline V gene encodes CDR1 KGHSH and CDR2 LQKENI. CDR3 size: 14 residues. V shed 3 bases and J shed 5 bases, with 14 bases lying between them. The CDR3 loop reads CASSPSQGDHEQYF. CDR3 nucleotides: TGTGCCAGCTCACCTAGCCAGGGAGACCACGAGCAGTACTTC.

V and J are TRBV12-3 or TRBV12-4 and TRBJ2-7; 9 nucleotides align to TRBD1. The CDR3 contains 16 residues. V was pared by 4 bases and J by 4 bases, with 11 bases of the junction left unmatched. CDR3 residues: CASSSAPGTGQYEQYF. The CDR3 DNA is TGTGCCAGCAGTTCCGCTCCCGGGACAGGGCAGTACGAGCAGTACTTC.

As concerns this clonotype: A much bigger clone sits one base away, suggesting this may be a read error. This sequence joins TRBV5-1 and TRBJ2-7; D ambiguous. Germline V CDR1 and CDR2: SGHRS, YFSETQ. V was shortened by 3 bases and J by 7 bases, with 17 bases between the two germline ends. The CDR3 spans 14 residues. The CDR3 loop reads CASSSVQSYNEQYF. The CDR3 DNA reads TGCGCCAGCAGCTCAGTGCAGAGTTACAATGAGCAGTACTTC.

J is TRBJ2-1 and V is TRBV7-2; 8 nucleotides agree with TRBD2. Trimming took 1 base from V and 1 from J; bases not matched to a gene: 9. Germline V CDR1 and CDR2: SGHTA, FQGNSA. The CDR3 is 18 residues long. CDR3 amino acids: CASSLDPAERGSYNEQFF. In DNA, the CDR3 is TGTGCCAGCAGCTTAGACCCCGCCGAGCGGGGGTCCTACAATGAGCAGTTCTTC.

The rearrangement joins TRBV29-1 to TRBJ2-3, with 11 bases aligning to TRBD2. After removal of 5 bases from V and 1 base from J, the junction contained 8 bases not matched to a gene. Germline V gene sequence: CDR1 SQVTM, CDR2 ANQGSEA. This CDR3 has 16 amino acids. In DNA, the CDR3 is TGCAGCGTTACTAGCGGGAGAGGAGTTGGCACAGATACGCAGTATTTT. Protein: CSVTSGRGVGTDTQYF.

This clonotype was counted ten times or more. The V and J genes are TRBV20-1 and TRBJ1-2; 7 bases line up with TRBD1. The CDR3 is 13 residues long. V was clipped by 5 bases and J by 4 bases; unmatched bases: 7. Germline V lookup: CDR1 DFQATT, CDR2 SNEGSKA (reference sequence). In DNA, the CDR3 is TGCAGTGCTCCCCTGACAGGGCTCTATGGCTACACCTTC. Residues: CSAPLTGLYGYTF.

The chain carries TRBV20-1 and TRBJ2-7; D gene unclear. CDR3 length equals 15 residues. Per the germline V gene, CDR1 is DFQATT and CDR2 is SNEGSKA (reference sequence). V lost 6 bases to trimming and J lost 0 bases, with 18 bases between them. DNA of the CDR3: TGCAGTGCCCCCCGCCCGGTTGCGAGCTCCTACGAGCAGTACTTC. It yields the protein CSAPRPVASSYEQYF.

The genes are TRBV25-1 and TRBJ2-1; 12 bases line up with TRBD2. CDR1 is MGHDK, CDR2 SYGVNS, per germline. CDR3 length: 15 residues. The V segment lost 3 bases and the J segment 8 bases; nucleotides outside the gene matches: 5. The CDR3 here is CASSDLAGGPYEQFF. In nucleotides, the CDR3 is TGTGCCAGCAGTGACCTAGCGGGAGGGCCCTATGAGCAGTTCTTC.

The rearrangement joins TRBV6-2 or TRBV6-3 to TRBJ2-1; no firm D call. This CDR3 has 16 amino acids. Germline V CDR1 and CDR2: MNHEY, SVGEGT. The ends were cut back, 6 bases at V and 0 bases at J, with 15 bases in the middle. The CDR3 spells CASSYTRLNSYNEQFF. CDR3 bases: TGTGCCAGCAGCTATACCAGACTGAACTCCTACAATGAGCAGTTCTTC.

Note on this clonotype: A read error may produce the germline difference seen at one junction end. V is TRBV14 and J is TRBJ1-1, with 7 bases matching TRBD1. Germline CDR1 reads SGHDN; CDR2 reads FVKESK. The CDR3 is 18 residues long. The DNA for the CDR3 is TGTGCCAGCAGTCAAGAGGGACGAAGGGGGCCCTTTCCGACTGAAGCTTTCTTT. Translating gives CASSQEGRRGPFPTEAFF.

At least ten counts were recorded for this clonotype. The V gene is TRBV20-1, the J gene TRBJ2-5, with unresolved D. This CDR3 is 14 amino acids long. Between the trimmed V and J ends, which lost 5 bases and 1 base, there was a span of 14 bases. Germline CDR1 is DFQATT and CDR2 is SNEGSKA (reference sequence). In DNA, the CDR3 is TGCAGTGCTCTACCCCGGACGTTCCAAGAGACCCAGTACTTC. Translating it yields CSALPRTFQETQYF.

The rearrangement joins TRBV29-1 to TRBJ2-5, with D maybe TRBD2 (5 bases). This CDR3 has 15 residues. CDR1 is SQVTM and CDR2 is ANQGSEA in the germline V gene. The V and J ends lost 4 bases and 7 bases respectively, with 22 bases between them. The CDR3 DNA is TGCAGCGTTGCGGTAGCAGCAAGGGAGTCCCGGACCCAGTACTTC. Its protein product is CSVAVAARESRTQYF.

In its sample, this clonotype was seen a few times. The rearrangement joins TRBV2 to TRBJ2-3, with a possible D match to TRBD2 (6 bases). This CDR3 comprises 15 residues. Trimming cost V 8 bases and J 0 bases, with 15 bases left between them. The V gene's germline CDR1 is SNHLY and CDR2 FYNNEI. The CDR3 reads CASYHTGASTDTQYF. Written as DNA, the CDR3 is TGTGCCAGCTATCATACGGGAGCTAGCACAGATACGCAGTATTTT.

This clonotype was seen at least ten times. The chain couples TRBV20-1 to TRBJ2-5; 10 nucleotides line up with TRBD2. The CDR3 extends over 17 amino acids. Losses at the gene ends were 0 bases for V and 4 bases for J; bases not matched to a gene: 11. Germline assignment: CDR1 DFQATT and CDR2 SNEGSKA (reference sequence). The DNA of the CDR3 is TGCAGTGCTAGAGAATCTAGCGGGGGCCCTCTCAGAGAGACCCAGTACTTC. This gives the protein CSARESSGGPLRETQYF.

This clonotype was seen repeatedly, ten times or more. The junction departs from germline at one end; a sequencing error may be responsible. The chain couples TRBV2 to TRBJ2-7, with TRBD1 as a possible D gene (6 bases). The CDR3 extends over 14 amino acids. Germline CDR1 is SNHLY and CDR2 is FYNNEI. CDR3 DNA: TGCGCCAGCAGCGAACAGGGTGGAGCCTACGAGCAGTACTTC. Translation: CASSEQGGAYEQYF.

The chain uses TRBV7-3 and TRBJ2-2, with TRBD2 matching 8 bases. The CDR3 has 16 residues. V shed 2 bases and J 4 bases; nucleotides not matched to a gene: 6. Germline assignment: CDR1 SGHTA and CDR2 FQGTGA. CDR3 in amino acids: CASSLETSGLTGELFF. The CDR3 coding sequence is TGTGCCAGCAGCTTAGAAACTAGCGGTCTCACCGGGGAGCTGTTTTTT.

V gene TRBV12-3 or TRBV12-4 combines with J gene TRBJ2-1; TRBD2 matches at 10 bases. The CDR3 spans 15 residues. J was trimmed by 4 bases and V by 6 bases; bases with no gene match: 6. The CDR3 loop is CASRESGGEYNEQFF. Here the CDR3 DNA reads TGTGCCAGCAGAGAGAGCGGGGGGGAGTACAATGAGCAGTTCTTC.

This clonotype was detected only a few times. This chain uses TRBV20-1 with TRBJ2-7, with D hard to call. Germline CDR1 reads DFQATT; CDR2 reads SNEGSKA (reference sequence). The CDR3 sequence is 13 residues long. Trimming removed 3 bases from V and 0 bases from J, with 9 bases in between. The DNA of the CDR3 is TGCAGTGCTAGCGGGTACAGCTCCTACGAGCAGTACTTC. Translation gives CSASGYSSYEQYF.

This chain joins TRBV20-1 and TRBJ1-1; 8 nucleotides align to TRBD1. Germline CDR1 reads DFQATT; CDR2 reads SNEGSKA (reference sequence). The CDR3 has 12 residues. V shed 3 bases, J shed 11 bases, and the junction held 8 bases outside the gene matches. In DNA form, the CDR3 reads TGCAGTGCTAGTGGGCCTCAGGGGGCGGCTTTCTTT. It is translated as CSASGPQGAAFF.

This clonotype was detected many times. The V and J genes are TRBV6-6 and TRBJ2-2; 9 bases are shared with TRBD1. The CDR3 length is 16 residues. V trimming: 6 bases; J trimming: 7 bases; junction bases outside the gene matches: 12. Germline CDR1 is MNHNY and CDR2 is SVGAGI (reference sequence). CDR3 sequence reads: CASSLSQGADGGELFF. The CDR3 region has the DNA TGTGCCAGCAGCCTTTCACAGGGGGCGGATGGCGGGGAGCTGTTTTTT.

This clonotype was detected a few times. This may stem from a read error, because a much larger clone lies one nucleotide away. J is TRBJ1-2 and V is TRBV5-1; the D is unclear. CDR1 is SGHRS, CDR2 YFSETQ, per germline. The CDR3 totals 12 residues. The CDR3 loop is CASSPTNYDYTF. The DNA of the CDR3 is TGCGCCAGCAGCCCTACCAACTATGACTACACCTTC.

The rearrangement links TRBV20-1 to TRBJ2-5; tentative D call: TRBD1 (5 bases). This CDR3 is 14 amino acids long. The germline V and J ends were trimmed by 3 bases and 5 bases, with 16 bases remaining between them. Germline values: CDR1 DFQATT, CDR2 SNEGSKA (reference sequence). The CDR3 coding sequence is TGCAGTGCTAGGGCGGATCTGTCAGGGGAGACCCAGTACTTC. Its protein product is CSARADLSGETQYF.

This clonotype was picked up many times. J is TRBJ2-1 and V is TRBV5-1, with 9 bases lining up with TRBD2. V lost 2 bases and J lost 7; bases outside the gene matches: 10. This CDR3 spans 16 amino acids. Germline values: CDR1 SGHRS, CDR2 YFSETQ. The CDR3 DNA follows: TGCGCCAGCAGCTTTCTGGGGCTAGCGGGGATGAATGAGCAGTTCTTC. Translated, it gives CASSFLGLAGMNEQFF.

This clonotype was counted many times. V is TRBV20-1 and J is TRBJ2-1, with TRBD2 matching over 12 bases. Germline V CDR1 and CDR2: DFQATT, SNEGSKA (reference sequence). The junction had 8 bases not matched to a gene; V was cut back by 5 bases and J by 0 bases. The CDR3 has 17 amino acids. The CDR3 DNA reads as TGCAGTGCTCTGACTAGCGGGGGAGCCGTCTCCTACAATGAGCAGTTCTTC. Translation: CSALTSGGAVSYNEQFF.

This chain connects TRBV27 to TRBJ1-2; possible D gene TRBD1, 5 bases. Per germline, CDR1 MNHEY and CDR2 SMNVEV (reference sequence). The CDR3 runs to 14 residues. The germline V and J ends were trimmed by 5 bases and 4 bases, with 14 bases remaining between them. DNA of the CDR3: TGTGCCAGCAGTCCCCGGGACGCGTTCTATGGCTACACCTTC. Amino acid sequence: CASSPRDAFYGYTF.

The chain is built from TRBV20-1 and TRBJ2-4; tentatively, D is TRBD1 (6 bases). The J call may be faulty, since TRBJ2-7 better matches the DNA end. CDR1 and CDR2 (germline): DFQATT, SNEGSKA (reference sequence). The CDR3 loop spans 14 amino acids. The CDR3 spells CSASEGVGPYEQYF. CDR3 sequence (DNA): TGCAGTGCTAGCGAGGGGGTTGGTCCCTACGAGCAGTACTTC.